This T cell receptor beta chain was recovered during a study of blood T cell repertoires in COVID-19. Study information: Samples of COVID-19 (acute and convalescent) were obtained from the United States, Italy and Spain. Nucleic acid was either cDNA or gDNA, and it came from T cells, B-cell-depleted T cells, or PBMCs.

Germline trimming cut 4 bases from V and 9 bases from J; bases unmatched to any gene: 7. This CDR3 is built from 13 residues. Germline V CDR1 and CDR2: MRHNA, SNTAGT. Per the authors' pipeline: Quantification of nucleated cells was approximated via reference gene primer amplification. Sequencing was performed with immunoSEQ multiplex PCR; in TCRdb, only in-frame clones are kept and a portion is missing. V and J calls and clone size are copied from that table; D and trimming were computed from the DNA. The sample lists over 85,000 clones; about 82% were seen once. What was sequenced was peripheral blood. This chain connects TRBV6-4 to TRBJ2-3, with 7 bases aligning to TRBD2. The sequence came from a man aged 50-59 years with acute or convalescent COVID-19. The CDR3 DNA sequence: TGTGCCAGCAGTGCCAATCTCGGGGGGACGCAGTATTTT. This sequence encodes CASSANLGGTQYF.